This record looks at one T cell receptor (beta chain) sequence and its context. In the original analysis: Estimation of nucleated cell counts relied on the amplification of reference gene primers. Here immunoSEQ multiplex PCR was the method, and the copy in TCRdb shows in-frame clones only, minus some. For V, J and clone size, that table is used; D and trimming come from the DNA. Of some 80,000 clones in the sample, more than 75% are singletons; the top ten hold approximately 19%. These data originate in a study of blood T cell repertoires in COVID-19. Overall study: The origin of the acute and convalescent COVID-19 samples was the United States, Italy and Spain. In each case, the material was cDNA or gDNA derived from T cells, B-cell-depleted T cells, or PBMCs.

The CDR3 length is 11 residues. Trimming removed 6 bases from V and 10 bases from J, with 13 bases in between. CDR1 and CDR2 from the germline V gene are DFQATT and SNEGSKA (reference sequence). The receptor comes from a human donor in a cohort sampled during active COVID-19. The V gene is TRBV20-1, the J gene TRBJ2-1, with D perhaps TRBD1 (6 bases). Sequenced material: peripheral blood. Here the CDR3 DNA reads TGCAGTGCAGACCAAACAGGGGAGCAGTTCTTC. This translates into CSADQTGEQFF.